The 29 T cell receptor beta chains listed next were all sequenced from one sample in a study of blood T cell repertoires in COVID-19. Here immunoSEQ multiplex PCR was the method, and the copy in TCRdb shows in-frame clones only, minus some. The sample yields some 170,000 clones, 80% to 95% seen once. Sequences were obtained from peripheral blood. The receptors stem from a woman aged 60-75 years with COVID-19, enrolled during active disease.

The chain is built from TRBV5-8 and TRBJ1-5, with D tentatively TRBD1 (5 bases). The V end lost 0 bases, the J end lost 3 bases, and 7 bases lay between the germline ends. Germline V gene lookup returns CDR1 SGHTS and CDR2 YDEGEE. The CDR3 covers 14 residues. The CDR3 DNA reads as TGTGCCAGCAGCTTGGGGACACTCAATCAGCCCCAGCATTTT. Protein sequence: CASSLGTLNQPQHF.

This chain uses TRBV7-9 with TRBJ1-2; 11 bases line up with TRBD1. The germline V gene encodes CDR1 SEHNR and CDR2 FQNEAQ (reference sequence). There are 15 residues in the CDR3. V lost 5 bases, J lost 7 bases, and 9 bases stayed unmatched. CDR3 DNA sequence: TGTGCCAGCAGCCCTCCGGGACAGGGGGATTCTGGCTACACCTTC. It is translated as CASSPPGQGDSGYTF.

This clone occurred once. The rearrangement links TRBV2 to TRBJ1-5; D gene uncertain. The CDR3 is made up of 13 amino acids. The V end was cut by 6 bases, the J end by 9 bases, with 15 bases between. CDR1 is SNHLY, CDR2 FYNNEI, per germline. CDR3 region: CASRVQAFGPQHF. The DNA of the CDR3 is TGTGCCAGCAGAGTGCAGGCCTTTGGGCCCCAGCATTTT.

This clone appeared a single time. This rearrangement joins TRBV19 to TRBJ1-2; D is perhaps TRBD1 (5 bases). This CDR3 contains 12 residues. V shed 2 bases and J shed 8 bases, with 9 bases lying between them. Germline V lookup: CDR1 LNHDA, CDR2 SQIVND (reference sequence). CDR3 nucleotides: TGTGCCAGTAGTATAAGACAGCTGGGCTACACCTTC. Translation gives CASSIRQLGYTF.

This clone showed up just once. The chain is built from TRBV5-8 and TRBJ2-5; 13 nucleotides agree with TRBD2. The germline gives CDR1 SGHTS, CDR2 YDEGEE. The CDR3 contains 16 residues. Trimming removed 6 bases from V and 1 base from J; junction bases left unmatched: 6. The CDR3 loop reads CASTRGLAGSQETQYF. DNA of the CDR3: TGTGCCAGCACCCGGGGACTAGCGGGGAGCCAAGAGACCCAGTACTTC.

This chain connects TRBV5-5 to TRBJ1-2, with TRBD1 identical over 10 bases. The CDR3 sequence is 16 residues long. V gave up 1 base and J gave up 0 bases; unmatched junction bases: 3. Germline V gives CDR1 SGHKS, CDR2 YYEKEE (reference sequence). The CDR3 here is CASSLRGQGTNYGYTF. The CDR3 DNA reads TGTGCCAGCAGCTTGAGGGGACAGGGGACTAACTATGGCTACACCTTC.

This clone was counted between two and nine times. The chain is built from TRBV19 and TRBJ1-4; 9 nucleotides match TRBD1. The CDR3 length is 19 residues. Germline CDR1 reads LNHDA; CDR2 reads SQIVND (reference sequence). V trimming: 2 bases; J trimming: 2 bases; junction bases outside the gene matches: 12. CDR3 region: CASSIQTGTGFMTNEKLFF. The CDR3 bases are TGTGCCAGTAGTATACAAACCGGGACAGGGTTTATGACTAATGAAAAACTGTTTTTT.

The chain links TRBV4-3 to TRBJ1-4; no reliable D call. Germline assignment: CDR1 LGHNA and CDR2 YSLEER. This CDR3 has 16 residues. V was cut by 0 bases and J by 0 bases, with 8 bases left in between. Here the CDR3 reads CASSQDRTATNEKLFF. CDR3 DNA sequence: TGCGCCAGCAGCCAAGATCGAACAGCAACTAATGAAAAACTGTTTTTT.

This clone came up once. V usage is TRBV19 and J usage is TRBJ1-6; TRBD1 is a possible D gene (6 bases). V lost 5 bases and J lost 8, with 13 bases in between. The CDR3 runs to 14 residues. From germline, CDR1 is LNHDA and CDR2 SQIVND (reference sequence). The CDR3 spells CASSLRQEDSPLHF. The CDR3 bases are TGTGCCAGTAGTCTACGACAGGAGGATTCACCCCTCCACTTT.

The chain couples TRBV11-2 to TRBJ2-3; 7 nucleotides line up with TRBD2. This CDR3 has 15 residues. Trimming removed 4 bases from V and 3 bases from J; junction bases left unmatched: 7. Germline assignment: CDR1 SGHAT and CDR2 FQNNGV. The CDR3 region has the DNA TGTGCCAGCAGCTCCCCAGCGGGGCGGACAGATACGCAGTATTTT. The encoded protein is CASSSPAGRTDTQYF.

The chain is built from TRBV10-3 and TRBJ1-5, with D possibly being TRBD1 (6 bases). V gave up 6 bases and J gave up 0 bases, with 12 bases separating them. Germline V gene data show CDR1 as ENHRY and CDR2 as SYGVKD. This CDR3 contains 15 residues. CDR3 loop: CAISLGAGSNQPQHF. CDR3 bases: TGTGCCATCAGCCTGGGGGCAGGTAGCAATCAGCCCCAGCATTTT.

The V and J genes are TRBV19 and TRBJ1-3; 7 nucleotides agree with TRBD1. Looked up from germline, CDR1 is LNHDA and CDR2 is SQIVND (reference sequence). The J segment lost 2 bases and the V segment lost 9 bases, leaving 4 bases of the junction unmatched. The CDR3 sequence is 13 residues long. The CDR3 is CASPTGAGNTIYF. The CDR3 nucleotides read TGTGCCAGCCCAACAGGGGCTGGAAACACCATATATTTT.

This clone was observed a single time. CDR3 region: CASSFRRENSPLHF. Here the CDR3 DNA reads TGTGCCAGCAGCTTTAGGCGGGAAAATTCACCCCTCCACTTT. The chain has TRBV5-4 and TRBJ1-6; D ambiguous. Germline CDR1 is SGHNT and CDR2 is YYREEE (reference sequence). The CDR3 extends over 14 amino acids. Trimming left V 2 bases short and J 7 bases short, with 10 bases between.

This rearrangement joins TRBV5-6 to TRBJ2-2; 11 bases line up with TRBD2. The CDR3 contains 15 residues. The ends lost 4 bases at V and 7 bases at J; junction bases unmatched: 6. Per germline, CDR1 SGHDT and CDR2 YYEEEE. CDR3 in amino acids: CASSLSGGALGELFF. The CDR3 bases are TGTGCCAGCAGCCTTAGCGGGGGGGCCCTCGGGGAGCTGTTTTTT.

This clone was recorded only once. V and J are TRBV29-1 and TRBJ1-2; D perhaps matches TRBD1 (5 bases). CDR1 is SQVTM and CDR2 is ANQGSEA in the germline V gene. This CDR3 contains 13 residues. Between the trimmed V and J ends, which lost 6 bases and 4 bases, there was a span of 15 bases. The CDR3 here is CSVNLRGGYGYTF. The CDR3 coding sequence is TGCAGCGTGAACCTCCGGGGGGGCTATGGCTACACCTTC.

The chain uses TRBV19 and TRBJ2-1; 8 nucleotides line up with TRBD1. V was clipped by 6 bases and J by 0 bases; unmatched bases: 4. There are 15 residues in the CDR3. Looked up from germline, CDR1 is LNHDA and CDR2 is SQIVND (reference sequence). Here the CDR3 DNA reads TGTGCCAGTAGCGGACAGGGCCTCTCCTACAATGAGCAGTTCTTC. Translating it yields CASSGQGLSYNEQFF.

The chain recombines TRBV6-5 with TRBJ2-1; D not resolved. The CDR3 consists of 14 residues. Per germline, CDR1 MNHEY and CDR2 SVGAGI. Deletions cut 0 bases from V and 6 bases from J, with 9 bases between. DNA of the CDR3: TGTGCCAGCAGTTACTCGAACCCGCGCAATGAGCAGTTCTTC. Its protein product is CASSYSNPRNEQFF.

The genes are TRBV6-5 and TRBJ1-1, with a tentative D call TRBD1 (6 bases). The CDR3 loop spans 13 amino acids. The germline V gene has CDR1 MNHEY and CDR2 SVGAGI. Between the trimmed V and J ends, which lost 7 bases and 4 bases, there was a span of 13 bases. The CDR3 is CASNMGRGTEAFF. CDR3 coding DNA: TGTGCCAGCAATATGGGCAGGGGCACTGAAGCTTTCTTT.

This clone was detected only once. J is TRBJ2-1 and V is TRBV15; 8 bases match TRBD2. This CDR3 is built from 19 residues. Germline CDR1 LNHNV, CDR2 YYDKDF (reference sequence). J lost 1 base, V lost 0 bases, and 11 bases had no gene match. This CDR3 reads CATSREYGAGGFSYNEQFF. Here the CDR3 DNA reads TGTGCCACCAGCAGAGAGTACGGGGCGGGGGGCTTTTCCTACAATGAGCAGTTCTTC.

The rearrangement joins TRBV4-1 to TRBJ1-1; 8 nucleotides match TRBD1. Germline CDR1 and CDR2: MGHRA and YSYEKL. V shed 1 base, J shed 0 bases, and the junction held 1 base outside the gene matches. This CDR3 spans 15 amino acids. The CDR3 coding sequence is TGCGCCAGCAGCCAAGGGACAGGGATGAACACTGAAGCTTTCTTT. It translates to CASSQGTGMNTEAFF.

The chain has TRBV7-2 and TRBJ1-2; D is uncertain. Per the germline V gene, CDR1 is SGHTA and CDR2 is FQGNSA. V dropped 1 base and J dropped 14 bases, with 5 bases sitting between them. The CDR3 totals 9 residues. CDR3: CASSLELTF. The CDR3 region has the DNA TGTGCCAGCAGCTTAGAGCTAACCTTC.

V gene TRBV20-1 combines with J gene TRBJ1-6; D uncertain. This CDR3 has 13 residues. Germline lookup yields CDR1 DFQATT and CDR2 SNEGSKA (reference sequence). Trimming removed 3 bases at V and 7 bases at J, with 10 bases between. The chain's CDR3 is CSASTVENSPLHF. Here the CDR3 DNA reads TGCAGTGCTAGTACCGTGGAGAATTCACCCCTCCACTTT.

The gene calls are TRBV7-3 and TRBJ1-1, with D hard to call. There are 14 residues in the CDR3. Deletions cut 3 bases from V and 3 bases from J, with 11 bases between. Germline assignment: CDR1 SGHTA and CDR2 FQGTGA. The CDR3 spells CASSLLGSDTEAFF. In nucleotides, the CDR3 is TGTGCCAGCAGCTTGCTGGGCTCTGACACTGAAGCTTTCTTT.

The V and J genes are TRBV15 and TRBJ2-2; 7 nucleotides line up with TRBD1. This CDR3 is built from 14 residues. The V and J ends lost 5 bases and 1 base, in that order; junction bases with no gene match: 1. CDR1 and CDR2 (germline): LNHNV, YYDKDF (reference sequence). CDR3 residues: CATSWDRNTGELFF. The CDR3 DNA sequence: TGTGCCACCAGCTGGGACAGGAACACCGGGGAGCTGTTTTTT.

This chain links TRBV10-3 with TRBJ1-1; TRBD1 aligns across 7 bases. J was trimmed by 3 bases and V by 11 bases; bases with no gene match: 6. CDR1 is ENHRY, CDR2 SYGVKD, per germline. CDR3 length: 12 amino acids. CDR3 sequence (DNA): TGTGCCGCCGGACAGGCACACACTGAAGCTTTCTTT. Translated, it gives CAAGQAHTEAFF.

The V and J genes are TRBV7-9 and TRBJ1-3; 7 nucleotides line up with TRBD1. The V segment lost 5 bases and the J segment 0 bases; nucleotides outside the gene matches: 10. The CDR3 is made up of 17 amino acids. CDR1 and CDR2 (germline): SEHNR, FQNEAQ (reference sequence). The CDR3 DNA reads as TGTGCCAGCAGCAGTTCGGACAGGTTGGGCTCTGGAAACACCATATATTTT. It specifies CASSSSDRLGSGNTIYF.

CDR3: CASSPGTEAFF. The DNA for the CDR3 is TGTGCCAGCAGCCCCGGGACTGAAGCTTTCTTT. This sequence joins TRBV6-2 or TRBV6-3 and TRBJ1-1; D unclear. V lost 6 bases and J 5 bases, leaving 7 bases between the germline ends. The V gene's germline CDR1 is MNHEY and CDR2 SVGEGT. There are 11 residues in the CDR3.

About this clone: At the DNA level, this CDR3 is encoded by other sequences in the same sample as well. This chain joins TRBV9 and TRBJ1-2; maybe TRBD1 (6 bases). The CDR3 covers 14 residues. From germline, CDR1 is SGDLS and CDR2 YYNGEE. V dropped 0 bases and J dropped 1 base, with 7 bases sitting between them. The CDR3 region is CASSVAQGNYGYTF. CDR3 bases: TGTGCCAGCAGCGTAGCACAGGGTAACTATGGCTACACCTTC.

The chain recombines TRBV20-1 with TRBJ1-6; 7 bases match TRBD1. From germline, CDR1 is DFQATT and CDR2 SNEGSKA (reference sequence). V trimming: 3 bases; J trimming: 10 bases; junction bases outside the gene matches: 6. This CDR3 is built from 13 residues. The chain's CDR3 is CSASPQGGSPLHF. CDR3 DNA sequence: TGCAGTGCTAGTCCGCAGGGGGGATCACCCCTCCACTTT.